The 12 T cell receptor beta chains presented below share a single source sample, sequenced in a study of T cells of healthy individuals. MiXCR, applied by TCRdb to the 5' RACE reads, yields one record per CDR3 protein. The table shows around 83,000 distinct CDR3 sequences, with roughly 5.1% occurring only once. The receptor source for this set is a female donor in good health.

At least ten counts were recorded for this clonotype. The CDR3 region is CASSLTGGGNQPQHF. Written as DNA, the CDR3 is TGTGCCAGCAGCTTAACGGGGGGAGGCAATCAGCCCCAGCATTTT. The rearrangement links TRBV7-2 to TRBJ1-5; D is perhaps TRBD1 (5 bases). Germline V lookup: CDR1 SGHTA, CDR2 FQGNSA. Trimming took 2 bases from V and 2 from J, leaving 10 bases between them. The CDR3 consists of 15 residues.

This clonotype has at least ten counts. The chain is built from TRBV24-1 and TRBJ2-1; 14 bases fit TRBD2. Germline V lookup: CDR1 KGHDR, CDR2 SFDVKD. J gave up 7 bases and V 5 bases, and 6 bases lay outside the gene matches. The CDR3 totals 16 residues. The CDR3 nucleotides are TGTGCCACCAGTGCCGGGACTAGCGGGGGTCAGAATGAGCAGTTCTTC. This sequence encodes CATSAGTSGGQNEQFF.

A few counts support this clonotype. CDR3 DNA: TGTGCCAGCAGTCGGACGGGGACAGGTAATTTCCAGCCCCAGCATTTT. Translating it yields CASSRTGTGNFQPQHF. The rearrangement joins TRBV28 to TRBJ1-5; 8 nucleotides agree with TRBD1. V lost 5 bases and J lost 7; bases outside the gene matches: 13. This CDR3 has 16 amino acids. Looked up from germline, CDR1 is MDHEN and CDR2 is SYDVKM.

This clonotype occurred many times. The J gene is TRBJ2-1, the V gene TRBV12-3 or TRBV12-4; possibly TRBD1 or TRBD2 for D (5 bases each). V lost 3 bases and J lost 15, with 15 bases in between. This CDR3 has 12 amino acids. Here the CDR3 DNA reads TGTGCCAGCAGTTTCGGGATTCAGGACACGTTCTTC. This gives the protein CASSFGIQDTFF.

This clonotype has a count of ten or more. This chain uses TRBV6-5 with TRBJ1-1; D is undetermined. Germline V gene data show CDR1 as MNHEY and CDR2 as SVGAGI. V lost 4 bases, J lost 0 bases, and 9 bases lay in between. This CDR3 has 14 residues. Here the CDR3 reads CASSLAGLNTEAFF. DNA of the CDR3: TGTGCCAGCAGTTTGGCAGGCTTGAACACTGAAGCTTTCTTT.

This clonotype was detected ten times or more. The chain carries TRBV5-1 and TRBJ2-7; tentatively, D is TRBD1 (6 bases). The CDR3 loop spans 14 amino acids. The germline gives CDR1 SGHRS, CDR2 YFSETQ. The ends were cut back, 4 bases at V and 2 bases at J, with 13 bases in the middle. In nucleotides, the CDR3 is TGCGCCAGCAGCCTGCGGACAGATACCTACGAGCAGTACTTC. This sequence encodes CASSLRTDTYEQYF.

This clonotype was recorded many times. This chain joins TRBV7-8 and TRBJ2-5; D may match TRBD1 or TRBD2 (5 bases each). The germline CDR1 and CDR2 sequences are SGHVS and FQNEAQ. V shed 1 base and J shed 2 bases, with 11 bases lying between them. The CDR3 runs to 15 residues. CDR3 sequence reads: CASSLGGRGQETQYF. Here the CDR3 DNA reads TGTGCCAGCAGCTTAGGGGGACGCGGACAAGAGACCCAGTACTTC.

This clonotype was recorded many times. The rearrangement links TRBV9 to TRBJ1-1; 10 nucleotides match TRBD1. Losses at the gene ends were 0 bases for V and 1 base for J; bases not matched to a gene: 3. The CDR3 sequence is 16 residues long. CDR1 SGDLS and CDR2 YYNGEE come from the germline V gene. CDR3 sequence: CASSVVGTGANTEAFF. For the CDR3, the DNA is TGTGCCAGCAGCGTAGTGGGGACAGGGGCGAACACTGAAGCTTTCTTT.

This clonotype was counted ten times or more. The chain joins TRBV7-9 to TRBJ2-1; tentatively, D is TRBD2 (5 bases). CDR1 SEHNR and CDR2 FQNEAQ come from the germline V gene (reference sequence). The CDR3 spans 13 residues. CDR3 in DNA: TGTGCGGGAGAGACCGACGCCTACAATGAGCAGTTCTTC. Amino acids: CAGETDAYNEQFF.

This clonotype was seen many times. V and J are TRBV5-6 and TRBJ1-1; D is undetermined. With 0 bases removed from V and 5 bases from J, the gap between germline ends came to 5 bases. There are 12 residues in the CDR3. The germline V gene has CDR1 SGHDT and CDR2 YYEEEE. The chain's CDR3 is CASSLVRTEAFF. The CDR3 DNA reads as TGTGCCAGCAGCTTGGTGAGGACTGAAGCTTTCTTT.

The chain uses TRBV12-3 or TRBV12-4 and TRBJ1-2; no definite D call. The CDR3 length is 13 residues. V lost 9 bases and J lost 3, with 14 bases in between. The CDR3 sequence: CASSKTDYYGYTF. CDR3 DNA: TGTGCCAGTTCAAAGACGGACTACTATGGCTACACCTTC.

There are many counts of this clonotype. V and J are TRBV5-1 and TRBJ2-3, with 7 bases matching TRBD1. Losses at the gene ends were 0 bases for V and 5 bases for J; bases not matched to a gene: 0. Looked up from germline, CDR1 is SGHRS and CDR2 is YFSETQ. The CDR3 length is 13 residues. The DNA for the CDR3 is TGCGCCAGCAGCTTGGGACAGGGAGATACGCAGTATTTT. Amino acids: CASSLGQGDTQYF.